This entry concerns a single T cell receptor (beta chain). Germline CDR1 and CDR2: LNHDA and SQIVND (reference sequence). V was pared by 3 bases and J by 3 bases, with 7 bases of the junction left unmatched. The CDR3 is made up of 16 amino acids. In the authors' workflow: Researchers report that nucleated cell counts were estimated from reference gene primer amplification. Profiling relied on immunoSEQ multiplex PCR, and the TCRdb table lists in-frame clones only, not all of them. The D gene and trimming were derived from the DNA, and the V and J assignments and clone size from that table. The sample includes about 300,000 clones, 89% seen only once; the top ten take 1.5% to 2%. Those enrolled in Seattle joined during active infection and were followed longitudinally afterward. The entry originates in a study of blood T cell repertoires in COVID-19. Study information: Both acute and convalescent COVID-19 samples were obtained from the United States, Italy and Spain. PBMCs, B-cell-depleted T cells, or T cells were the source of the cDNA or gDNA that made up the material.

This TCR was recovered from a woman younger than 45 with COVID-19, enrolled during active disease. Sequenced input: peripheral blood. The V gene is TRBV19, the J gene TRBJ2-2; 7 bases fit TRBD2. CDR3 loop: CASSIKAGRDTGELFF. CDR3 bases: TGTGCCAGTAGTATTAAGGCAGGGAGGGACACCGGGGAGCTGTTTTTT.